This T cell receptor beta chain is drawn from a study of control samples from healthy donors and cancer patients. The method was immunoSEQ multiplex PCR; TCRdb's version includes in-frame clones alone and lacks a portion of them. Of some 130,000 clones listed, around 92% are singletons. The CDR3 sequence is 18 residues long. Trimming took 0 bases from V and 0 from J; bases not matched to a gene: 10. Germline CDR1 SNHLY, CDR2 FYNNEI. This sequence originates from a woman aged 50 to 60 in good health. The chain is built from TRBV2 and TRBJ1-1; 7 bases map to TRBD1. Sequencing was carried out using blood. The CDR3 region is CASSEASPTGLVNTEAFF. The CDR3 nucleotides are TGTGCCAGCAGTGAAGCGTCCCCGACAGGGTTGGTGAACACTGAAGCTTTCTTT.